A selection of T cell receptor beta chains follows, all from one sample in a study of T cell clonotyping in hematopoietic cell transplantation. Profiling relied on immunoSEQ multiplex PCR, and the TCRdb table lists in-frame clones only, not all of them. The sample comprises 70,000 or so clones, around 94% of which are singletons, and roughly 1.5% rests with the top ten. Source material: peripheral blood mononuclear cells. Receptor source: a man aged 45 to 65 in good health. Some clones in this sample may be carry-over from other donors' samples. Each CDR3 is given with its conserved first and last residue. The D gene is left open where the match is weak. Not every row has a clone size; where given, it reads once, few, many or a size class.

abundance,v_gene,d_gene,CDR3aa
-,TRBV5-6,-,CASSPPSGANTGELFF
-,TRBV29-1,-,CSVETLPNSFSYEQYF
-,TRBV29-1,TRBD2,CSVDGRGDTQYF
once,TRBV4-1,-,CASSHQGLRLEQYF
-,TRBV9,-,CASSGSYNTGELFF
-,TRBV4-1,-,CASSSLGTPGRRDLRMNTEAFF
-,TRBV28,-,CASSLPVLSEQFF
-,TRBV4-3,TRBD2,CASSQEPGLAGTDTQYF
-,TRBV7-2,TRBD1,CASSPHRGHQPQHF
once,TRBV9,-,CASSVVSGAAEAFF
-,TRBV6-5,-,CASTSPGKGEYGYTF
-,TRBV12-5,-,CASGLGAGNTIYF
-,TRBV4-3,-,CASSQEFTRRQYF
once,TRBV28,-,CASNVRGSNEKLFF
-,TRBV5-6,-,CASSLGFGDEKLFF
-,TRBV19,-,CASWIGRGGTGELFF
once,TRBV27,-,CASSGSLPNTGELFF
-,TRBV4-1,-,CASSQDLLNTIYF
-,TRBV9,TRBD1,CASSQGGDDNQPQHF
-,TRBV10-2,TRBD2,CAASGGGLLETQYF
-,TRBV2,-,CASGREGYGYTF
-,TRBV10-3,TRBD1,CAISESRSGGNEKLFF
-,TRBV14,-,CASSQAKGLNTEAFF
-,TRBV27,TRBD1,CASRPQGAGGYTF
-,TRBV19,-,CASSNPGGSRNYEQYF
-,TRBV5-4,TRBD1,CASSTRDRANTEAFF
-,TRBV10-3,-,CAISGAGPYEQYF
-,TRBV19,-,CASRPPLEYGYGYTF
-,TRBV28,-,CASSLSAANEKLFF
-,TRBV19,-,CASHSDRLYNSPLHF
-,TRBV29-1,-,CSVERLGDTQYF
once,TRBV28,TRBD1,CASSLWAGGQETQYF
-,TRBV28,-,CASSFFLPNQPQHF
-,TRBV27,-,CASSIKVQRDTQYF
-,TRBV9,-,CASSPLDTGELFF
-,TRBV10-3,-,CAISDPGGNQPQHF
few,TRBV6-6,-,CASSPRGGQPQHF
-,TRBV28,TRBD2,CASGTSSTDTQYF